This T cell receptor beta chain was profiled in a study of T cell clusters in autoimmune cytopenias. Study-wide context: Per sample, median TRB depth was 51,575 reads, yielding a median 2,350 distinct clonotypes.

Study-level points and caveats: TRB repertoire shifts in secondary cytopenia and chronic lymphocytic leukemia mostly reflected lymphoma, not autoimmunity. Clustering suggested that physiological T cell clusters were missing in primary autoimmune cytopenia patients.

Each sample's input was 250 ng genomic DNA, 30,000 to 45,000 genome equivalents. TRB was amplified by touch-down multiplex PCR, primer pools A and B combined. TCRdb re-called the multiplex PCR reads and gives one entry per CDR3 protein, without DNA. The specimen's table records several thousand distinct CDR3 sequences. This clonotype is called medium-sized based on its frequency. Its antigen remains unknown. The TCR originated in a human donor with an autoimmune cytopenia or autoimmune hepatitis (not recorded which). Sequencing input: peripheral blood.

CDR3 amino acids: CASSRGRGETQYF. The chain couples TRBV19 to TRBJ2-5; lacking DNA, the TRBD1 call made by TCRdb goes unchecked. CDR3 length: 13 residues. The germline CDR1 and CDR2 sequences are LNHDA and SQIVND (reference sequence).